The 4 T cell receptor beta chains presented below share a single source sample, sequenced in a study of cytomegalovirus exposure and HLA in healthy donors. PCR employed 60 Vbeta and 13 Jbeta primers. Assay used: immunoSEQ multiplex PCR; TCRdb lists only in-frame clones, some missing. The sample contains about 98,000 clones, around 80% of which appear only once. Sample: PBMCs. The receptors derive from a man aged 35 to 55 in good health and CMV-seronegative.

The chain uses TRBV13 and TRBJ2-7; 8 nucleotides agree with TRBD1. The trim removed 4 bases at V and 2 bases at J, leaving 7 bases unmatched. This CDR3 has 15 residues. The germline V gene has CDR1 PRHDT and CDR2 FYEKMQ (reference sequence). The CDR3 spells CASSSPGQVPYEQYF. The CDR3 nucleotides are TGTGCCAGCAGCTCACCGGGACAGGTCCCCTACGAGCAGTACTTC.

The chain recombines TRBV30 with TRBJ2-3; maybe TRBD2 (6 bases). The CDR3 totals 15 residues. Germline V lookup: CDR1 GTSNPN, CDR2 SVGIG (reference sequence). V lost 2 bases to trimming and J lost 5 bases, with 17 bases between them. The CDR3 spells CAWSTWGVTRDTQYF. DNA for the CDR3: TGTGCCTGGAGTACGTGGGGGGTCACGAGAGATACGCAGTATTTT.

V is TRBV4-3 and J is TRBJ2-1; tentatively, D is TRBD2 (5 bases). Germline values: CDR1 LGHNA, CDR2 YSLEER. The CDR3 is 15 amino acids. The V gene lost 4 bases and the J gene lost 5 bases, with 15 bases spanning the gap. In DNA form, the CDR3 reads TGCGCCAGCAGCCTTAGGGCTATCGGGGACAATGAGCAGTTCTTC. Protein sequence: CASSLRAIGDNEQFF.

The chain has TRBV30 and TRBJ2-7; maybe TRBD1 (6 bases). Trimming shortened V by 2 bases and J by 6 bases, and 11 bases separated the two germline ends. CDR1 GTSNPN and CDR2 SVGIG come from the germline V gene (reference sequence). CDR3 size: 12 residues. CDR3 in amino acids: CAWSSLRGEQYF. In DNA, the CDR3 is TGTGCCTGGAGTTCGCTCAGGGGCGAGCAGTACTTC.